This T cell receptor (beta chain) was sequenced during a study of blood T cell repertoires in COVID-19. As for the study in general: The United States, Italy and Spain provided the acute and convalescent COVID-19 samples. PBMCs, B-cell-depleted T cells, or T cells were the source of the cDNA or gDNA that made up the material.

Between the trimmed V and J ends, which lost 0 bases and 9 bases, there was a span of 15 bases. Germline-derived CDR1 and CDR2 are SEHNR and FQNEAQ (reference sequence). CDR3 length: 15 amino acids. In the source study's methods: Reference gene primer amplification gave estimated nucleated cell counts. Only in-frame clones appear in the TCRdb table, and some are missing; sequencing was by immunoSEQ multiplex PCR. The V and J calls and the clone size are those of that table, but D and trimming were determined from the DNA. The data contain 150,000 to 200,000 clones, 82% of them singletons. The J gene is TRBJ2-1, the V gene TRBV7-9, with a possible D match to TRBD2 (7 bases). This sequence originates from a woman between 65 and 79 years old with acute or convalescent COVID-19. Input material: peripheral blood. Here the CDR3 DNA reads TGTGCCAGCAGCTTAGCTGGGGGGCCGGGAGGTGAGCAGTTCTTC. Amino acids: CASSLAGGPGGEQFF.